These 31 T cell receptor beta chains originate from one sample sequenced in a study of cytomegalovirus exposure and HLA in healthy donors. 60 Vbeta and 13 Jbeta primers were used in PCR. Measured with immunoSEQ multiplex PCR; TCRdb has only the in-frame clones, and not every one. Among about 150,000 clones listed, 76% were seen once. Specimen: PBMCs. These receptors originate from a male donor in good health and CMV-seronegative.

This rearrangement joins TRBV19 to TRBJ2-3; no definite D call. Germline CDR1 reads LNHDA; CDR2 reads SQIVND (reference sequence). The CDR3 sequence is 16 residues long. Trimming cost V 5 bases and J 4 bases, with 19 bases left between them. As DNA, the CDR3 is TGTGCCAGTAGTTATCATGCTAGTTCTTCCGCAGATACGCAGTATTTT. It translates to CASSYHASSSADTQYF. Full variable domain (remainder filled in from reference TRBV19 and TRBJ2-3): DGGITQSPKYLFRKEGQNVTLSCEQNLNHDAMYWYRQDPGQGLRLIYYSQIVNDFQKGDIAEGYSVSREKKESFPLTVTSAQKNPTAFYLCASSYHASSSADTQYFGPGTRLTVL.

J is TRBJ1-1 and V is TRBV2; D possibly corresponds to TRBD1 (5 bases). Germline V CDR1 and CDR2: SNHLY, FYNNEI. Trimming shortened V by 7 bases and J by 12 bases, and 24 bases separated the two germline ends. The CDR3 is 14 residues long. The CDR3 is CASKEVEVTGEPFF. Here the CDR3 DNA reads TGTGCCAGCAAAGAAGTGGAGGTTACGGGGGAACCTTTCTTT.

This chain connects TRBV27 to TRBJ2-2, with a tentative D call TRBD1 (5 bases). This CDR3 has 13 residues. CDR1 is MNHEY, CDR2 SMNVEV, per germline (reference sequence). Between the trimmed V and J ends, which lost 0 bases and 6 bases, there was a span of 5 bases. This CDR3 reads CASSLSGAGELFF. CDR3 nucleotide sequence: TGTGCCAGCAGTTTATCAGGGGCCGGGGAGCTGTTTTTT.

This chain links TRBV7-2 with TRBJ2-7; TRBD2 matches at 10 bases. Germline lookup yields CDR1 SGHTA and CDR2 FQGNSA. The CDR3 has 15 residues. J was trimmed by 2 bases and V by 4 bases; bases with no gene match: 5. The CDR3 DNA follows: TGTGCCAGCAGCTACCTAGCGGGAGTCCCCTACGAGCAGTACTTC. It translates to CASSYLAGVPYEQYF.

This clone was recorded once. The J gene is TRBJ1-6, the V gene TRBV5-6; D is ambiguous. CDR3 size: 16 residues. V gave up 0 bases and J gave up 0 bases, with 7 bases separating them. Germline V gene data show CDR1 as SGHDT and CDR2 as YYEEEE. The CDR3 region has the DNA TGTGCCAGCAGCTTGGGGGCAGCCTCCTATAATTCACCCCTCCACTTT. Translated: CASSLGAASYNSPLHF.

The chain joins TRBV7-2 to TRBJ2-1, with 7 bases aligning to TRBD2. This CDR3 is built from 15 residues. The J segment lost 6 bases and the V segment lost 5 bases, leaving 10 bases of the junction unmatched. The germline V gene encodes CDR1 SGHTA and CDR2 FQGNSA. Here the CDR3 reads CASSKGAGAPNEQFF. Written as DNA, the CDR3 is TGTGCCAGCAGCAAAGGGGCGGGAGCGCCCAATGAGCAGTTCTTC.

This clone was counted a few times. V gene TRBV30 combines with J gene TRBJ1-5; 10 bases agree with TRBD1. V lost 2 bases to trimming and J lost 10 bases; unmatched junction nucleotides: 11. The CDR3 totals 15 residues. The germline gives CDR1 GTSNPN, CDR2 SVGIG (reference sequence). In DNA, the CDR3 is TGTGCCTGGAGTTACGGACAGGGGGGCCCGAGACCCCAGCATTTT. Protein: CAWSYGQGGPRPQHF.

The rearrangement uses TRBV20-1 and TRBJ1-1; no reliable D call. Per the germline V gene, CDR1 is DFQATT and CDR2 is SNEGSKA (reference sequence). V lost 6 bases and J lost 7, with 9 bases in between. The length of the CDR3 is 10 residues. The CDR3 spells CSANRYEAFF. Written as DNA, the CDR3 is TGCAGTGCGAACCGGTATGAAGCTTTCTTT.

Notes on this clone: An end of the junction does not agree with germline; a read error may underlie this. The CDR3 DNA reads as TGTGTCAGCAGCAACAGGGGGAGGACAGATACGCAGTATTTT. This gives the protein CVSSNRGRTDTQYF. The V and J genes are TRBV11-1 and TRBJ2-3, with 8 bases lining up with TRBD1. Looked up from germline, CDR1 is SGHAT and CDR2 is FQDESV (reference sequence). The CDR3 has 14 residues.

This sequence joins TRBV7-9 and TRBJ1-1, with 9 positions matching TRBD1. The CDR3 runs 16 residues. CDR1 is SEHNR, CDR2 FQNEAQ, per germline (reference sequence). J gave up 7 bases and V 4 bases, and 13 bases lay outside the gene matches. The CDR3 spells CASSWGQGGSNGEAFF. The CDR3, as DNA: TGTGCCAGCAGCTGGGGACAGGGAGGGAGTAACGGTGAAGCTTTCTTT. The full variable domain, its missing parts supplied by reference TRBV7-9 and TRBJ1-1, is DTGVSQNPRHKITKRGQNVTFRCDPISEHNRLYWYRQTLGQGPEFLTYFQNEAQLEKSRLLSDRFSAERPKGSFSTLEIQRTEQGDSAMYLCASSWGQGGSNGEAFFGQGTRLTVV.

This clone was seen a single time. The genes are TRBV28 and TRBJ1-4, with 7 bases lining up with TRBD1. CDR3 length equals 17 residues. After removal of 7 bases from V and 8 bases from J, the junction contained 19 bases not matched to a gene. Germline CDR1 and CDR2: MDHEN and SYDVKM. CDR3 in DNA: TGTGCCAGCACTCCGATACAGGGGCGGGTAGTATGGGAAAAACTGTTTTTT. Residues: CASTPIQGRVVWEKLFF.

This clone appeared a single time. CDR3 bases: TGCGCCAGCAACTATGAGGGGGGGACTGAAGCTTTCTTT. Amino acid sequence: CASNYEGGTEAFF. The V and J genes are TRBV4-1 and TRBJ1-1, with D maybe TRBD1 (6 bases). With 7 bases removed from V and 5 bases from J, the gap between germline ends came to 14 bases. The CDR3 length is 13 residues. Germline-derived CDR1 and CDR2 are MGHRA and YSYEKL.

The rearrangement joins TRBV18 to TRBJ1-6, with D possibly matching TRBD1 (5 bases). The V gene lost 3 bases and the J gene lost 7 bases, with 16 bases spanning the gap. CDR3 size: 16 residues. Germline loops: CDR1 KGHSH, CDR2 LQKENI. CDR3 loop: CASSPTGVSGNSPLHF. The CDR3, as DNA: TGTGCCAGCTCACCGACGGGGGTATCAGGGAATTCACCCCTCCACTTT.

Note on this clone: The same CDR3 arises from other DNA sequences in this sample as well. V is TRBV27 and J is TRBJ2-1; maybe TRBD2 (5 bases). The V gene lost 6 bases and the J gene lost 9 bases, with 21 bases spanning the gap. The germline gives CDR1 MNHEY, CDR2 SMNVEV (reference sequence). The CDR3 loop spans 15 amino acids. As DNA, the CDR3 is TGTGCCAGCAGGGTTACGGGCGCGAGCGGCTTTGAGCAGTTCTTC. Translated: CASRVTGASGFEQFF.

The chain has TRBV15 and TRBJ2-5, with 13 bases identical to TRBD2. The trim removed 5 bases at V and 4 bases at J, leaving 10 bases unmatched. Germline CDR1 and CDR2: LNHNV and YYDKDF (reference sequence). CDR3 length: 17 amino acids. CDR3 nucleotides: TGTGCCACCAGCCGCCGCACTAGCGGGGGGGCAGGAGAGACCCAGTACTTC. Translating it yields CATSRRTSGGAGETQYF.

This chain links TRBV7-8 with TRBJ2-1; TRBD1 is a possible D gene (5 bases). The germline CDR1 and CDR2 sequences are SGHVS and FQNEAQ. The CDR3 is made up of 12 amino acids. V was shortened by 6 bases and J by 8 bases, with 11 bases between the two germline ends. The CDR3 reads CASSSDSDEQFF. DNA of the CDR3: TGTGCCAGCAGTTCCGACAGCGATGAGCAGTTCTTC. The full variable domain, completed using reference TRBV7-8 and TRBJ2-1, is GAGVSQSPRYKVAKRGQDVALRCDPISGHVSLFWYQQALGQGPEFLTYFQNEAQLDKSGLPSDRFFAERPEGSVSTLKIQRTQQEDSAVYLCASSSDSDEQFFGPGTRLTVL.

The chain combines TRBV2 with TRBJ2-5, with 12 nucleotides matching TRBD1. The CDR3 spans 16 residues. CDR1 and CDR2 (germline): SNHLY, FYNNEI. Trimming at V came to 11 bases and at J to 2 bases, leaving 12 bases not matched to a gene. DNA of the CDR3: TGTGCCGGGACAAAAGGGACAGGGGGCGGACAAGAGACCCAGTACTTC. It encodes CAGTKGTGGGQETQYF.

The chain carries TRBV5-1 and TRBJ2-5; tentative D call: TRBD1 (6 bases). Trimming removed 2 bases at V and 0 bases at J, with 11 bases between. Germline V CDR1 and CDR2: SGHRS, YFSETQ. The length of the CDR3 is 15 residues. The CDR3 here is CASSLAGQYQETQYF. The CDR3, as DNA: TGCGCCAGCAGCTTAGCTGGACAGTACCAAGAGACCCAGTACTTC.

The rearrangement joins TRBV30 to TRBJ2-7, with 7 positions matching TRBD1. Germline assignment: CDR1 GTSNPN and CDR2 SVGIG (reference sequence). The CDR3 is 12 residues long. Trimming at V came to 2 bases and at J to 2 bases, leaving 0 bases not matched to a gene. CDR3 sequence: CAWSQGAYEQYF. The CDR3 DNA is TGTGCCTGGAGTCAGGGGGCCTACGAGCAGTACTTC.

The chain has TRBV28 and TRBJ1-5, with D unresolved. The length of the CDR3 is 12 residues. Trimming cost V 4 bases and J 5 bases, with 6 bases left between them. Germline CDR1 and CDR2: MDHEN and SYDVKM. The DNA of the CDR3 is TGTGCCAGCAGTTCGGTAGATCAGCCCCAGCATTTT. Protein product: CASSSVDQPQHF.

The chain carries TRBV4-1 and TRBJ2-2, with D tentatively TRBD2 (5 bases). The CDR3 is 15 residues long. Trimming took off 3 bases at V and 3 bases at J, with 11 bases between the two ends. Germline CDR1 reads MGHRA; CDR2 reads YSYEKL. CDR3 sequence (DNA): TGCGCCAGCAGCCAGGGAGACACTTACACCGGGGAGCTGTTTTTT. Its translation: CASSQGDTYTGELFF.

This rearrangement joins TRBV7-2 to TRBJ2-2, with TRBD1 as a possible D gene (6 bases). Trimming shortened V by 5 bases and J by 0 bases, and 19 bases separated the two germline ends. Germline-derived CDR1 and CDR2 are SGHTA and FQGNSA. This CDR3 is 18 amino acids long. DNA for the CDR3: TGTGCCAGCAGCCCGAGGGGGTCGGGGAACACGAACACCGGGGAGCTGTTTTTT. Translated: CASSPRGSGNTNTGELFF. The full variable domain, rest sourced from reference TRBV7-2 and TRBJ2-2, is GAGVSQSPSNKVTEKGKDVELRCDPISGHTALYWYRQSLGQGLEFLIYFQGNSAPDKSGLPSDRFSAERTGGSVSTLTIQRTQQEDSAVYLCASSPRGSGNTNTGELFFGEGSRLTVL.

The rearrangement joins TRBV28 to TRBJ1-2; no definite D call. Looked up from germline, CDR1 is MDHEN and CDR2 is SYDVKM. The CDR3 contains 11 residues. V lost 4 bases and J 14 bases, leaving 14 bases between the germline ends. CDR3 sequence (DNA): TGTGCCAGCAGTTCCACCCACTCGGGTACCTTC. Protein product: CASSSTHSGTF.

Remarks on this clone: One end of the junction varies from germline; a read error may be responsible. J is TRBJ2-6 and V is TRBV7-3; D not certain. CDR1 SGHTA and CDR2 FQGTGA come from the germline V gene. The CDR3 consists of 15 residues. CDR3 nucleotides: TGTTCCAGCAGCCTACTCCACTCTGGGGCCAACGTCCTGACTTTC. Amino acid sequence: CSSSLLHSGANVLTF.

The chain carries TRBV6-6 and TRBJ1-5; TRBD1 matches at 8 bases. Germline CDR1 MNHNY, CDR2 SVGAGI (reference sequence). The CDR3 spans 16 residues. The junction had 5 bases not matched to a gene; V was cut back by 4 bases and J by 0 bases. Written as DNA, the CDR3 is TGTGCCAGCAGTTTAGGACAGGGCCTTAGCAATCAGCCCCAGCATTTT. This encodes CASSLGQGLSNQPQHF.

The V call is TRBV18, the J call TRBJ2-1, with 7 nucleotides matching TRBD1. The V and J ends lost 2 bases and 11 bases, in that order; junction bases with no gene match: 3. The CDR3 extends over 12 amino acids. Germline V gene lookup returns CDR1 KGHSH and CDR2 LQKENI. CDR3: CASSPEGQKQFF. The CDR3 DNA reads as TGTGCCAGCTCACCAGAGGGACAGAAGCAGTTCTTC.

The table lists this clone with a few counts. In nucleotides, the CDR3 is TGTGCCTGCACCGGGACTAGCAGGTTGTACGAGCAGTACTTC. Its protein product is CACTGTSRLYEQYF. The rearrangement uses TRBV30 and TRBJ2-7, with 9 positions matching TRBD2. Germline CDR1 GTSNPN, CDR2 SVGIG (reference sequence). The CDR3 runs to 14 residues. V shed 6 bases and J 4 bases; nucleotides not matched to a gene: 10.

The chain carries TRBV9 and TRBJ2-2, with D tentatively TRBD1 (5 bases). The V gene lost 0 bases and the J gene lost 2 bases, with 11 bases spanning the gap. This CDR3 has 16 amino acids. Germline V gene lookup returns CDR1 SGDLS and CDR2 YYNGEE. This CDR3 is CASSVGQNRNTGELFF. DNA of the CDR3: TGTGCCAGCAGCGTAGGACAGAACCGAAACACCGGGGAGCTGTTTTTT.

The rearrangement uses TRBV4-1 and TRBJ2-7, with D unclear. This CDR3 region has 15 residues. CDR1 MGHRA and CDR2 YSYEKL come from the germline V gene. V was trimmed by 1 base and J by 0 bases, leaving 10 bases between them. The CDR3 loop is CASSQVAESSYEQYF. CDR3 DNA: TGCGCCAGCAGCCAAGTTGCAGAATCCTCCTACGAGCAGTACTTC.

CDR3 residues: CASSPRSGRKSTGELFF. For the CDR3, the DNA is TGTGCCAGCAGCCCCAGAAGCGGGCGGAAAAGCACCGGGGAGCTGTTTTTT. This chain uses TRBV2 with TRBJ2-2; D possibly corresponds to TRBD2 (6 bases). The germline CDR1 and CDR2 sequences are SNHLY and FYNNEI. The CDR3 has 17 residues. Trimming shortened V by 6 bases and J by 4 bases, and 21 bases separated the two germline ends. Complete variable domain (other parts from reference TRBV2 and TRBJ2-2): EPEVTQTPSHQVTQMGQEVILRCVPISNHLYFYWYRQILGQKVEFLVSFYNNEISEKSEIFDDQFSVERPDGSNFTLKIRSTKLEDSAMYFCASSPRSGRKSTGELFFGEGSRLTVL.

CDR3 coding DNA: TGTGCCACCAGCATGAGGGGGATGGGCTCCTACGAGCAGTACTTC. Amino acids: CATSMRGMGSYEQYF. This chain uses TRBV15 with TRBJ2-7; a weak D match, TRBD1 (6 bases). CDR1 is LNHNV and CDR2 is YYDKDF in the germline V gene (reference sequence). The CDR3 covers 15 residues. Trimming stripped 4 bases from V and 0 bases from J, with 13 bases between.